These 24 T cell receptor beta chains were all obtained from the same sample, sequenced in a study of patients and donors after allogeneic stem cell transplantation. TCRdb re-called the RT-PCR reads with MiXCR, one entry per CDR3 protein. Of 400,000 to 450,000 distinct CDR3 sequences in the sample, roughly 16% were seen once. The material sequenced was blood, either unsorted or a sorted T cell fraction (not recorded which). The source of these receptors is a human donor who was either an allogeneic HSCT recipient or a stem cell or donor lymphocyte infusion donor (not recorded which). It is not recorded whose cells these are; they may come from a transplant donor.

The chain recombines TRBV7-2 with TRBJ1-3; D uncertain. This CDR3 comprises 13 residues. V gave up 3 bases and J gave up 2 bases, with 5 bases separating them. Germline CDR1 reads SGHTA; CDR2 reads FQGNSA. CDR3: CASSLPPGNTIYF. In nucleotides, the CDR3 is TGTGCCAGCAGCTTGCCTCCTGGAAACACCATATATTTT.

The chain links TRBV27 to TRBJ1-2; D unresolved. Germline CDR1 MNHEY, CDR2 SMNVEV (reference sequence). V lost 4 bases and J 0 bases, leaving 12 bases between the germline ends. This CDR3 has 15 amino acids. CDR3 sequence: CASSYLAHSNYGYTF. CDR3 DNA sequence: TGTGCCAGCAGTTACCTTGCCCATTCTAACTATGGCTACACCTTC.

This clonotype has more than one count but fewer than ten. The chain carries TRBV11-2 and TRBJ2-3; 9 bases are a match to TRBD2. CDR3 length: 17 amino acids. Germline CDR1 SGHAT, CDR2 FQNNGV. The J segment lost 2 bases and the V segment lost 1 base, leaving 7 bases of the junction unmatched. The CDR3 region is CASSLGRLAVYTDTQYF. For the CDR3, the DNA is TGTGCCAGCAGCTTAGGGCGACTAGCGGTTTACACAGATACGCAGTATTTT.

This clonotype was found many times. The CDR3 sequence: CASGPGQRTEKLFF. In nucleotides, the CDR3 is TGTGCCAGCGGACCGGGACAGAGAACCGAAAAACTGTTTTTT. The chain has TRBV12-3 or TRBV12-4 and TRBJ1-4; 7 bases align to TRBD1. Trimming cost V 8 bases and J 8 bases; bases outside gene matches: 11. CDR3 length: 14 amino acids.

The J gene is TRBJ2-7, the V gene TRBV7-2; the match to TRBD2 covers 11 bases. The CDR3 has 15 residues. Germline V lookup: CDR1 SGHTA, CDR2 FQGNSA. Trimming removed 5 bases from V and 4 bases from J; junction bases left unmatched: 7. The CDR3 here is CASSTRLAGRYEQYF. CDR3 in DNA: TGTGCCAGCAGCACCCGACTAGCGGGGCGTTACGAGCAGTACTTC.

This clonotype was seen more than once but under ten times. This sequence joins TRBV15 and TRBJ2-7; 9 nucleotides align to TRBD2. This CDR3 is 14 amino acids long. Per germline, CDR1 LNHNV and CDR2 YYDKDF (reference sequence). The V segment lost 3 bases and the J segment 3 bases; nucleotides outside the gene matches: 3. CDR3 bases: TGTGCCACCAGCAGTAGCGGGAGAGTCTACGAGCAGTACTTC. Translation: CATSSSGRVYEQYF.

This clonotype appeared a few times. The chain recombines TRBV2 with TRBJ1-1; possible D gene TRBD1, 6 bases. The germline V and J ends were trimmed by 6 bases and 1 base, with 12 bases remaining between them. CDR1 and CDR2 (germline): SNHLY, FYNNEI. The CDR3 runs 14 residues. The CDR3 here is CASSQTGANTEAFF. As DNA, the CDR3 is TGTGCCAGCAGCCAGACAGGAGCGAACACTGAAGCTTTCTTT.

This clonotype appeared many times. This chain joins TRBV12-3 or TRBV12-4 and TRBJ2-6; TRBD2 agrees at 7 bases. The CDR3 length is 16 residues. The trim removed 3 bases at V and 4 bases at J, leaving 6 bases unmatched. The CDR3 DNA is TGTGCCAGCAGTTTGGGGGGAGGGGCCGGGGCCAACGTCCTGACTTTC. It encodes CASSLGGGAGANVLTF.

This clonotype showed up just a few times. J is TRBJ2-3 and V is TRBV10-3, with 11 bases aligning to TRBD2. This CDR3 has 16 residues. In germline, CDR1 is ENHRY, CDR2 SYGVKD. The V and J ends lost 4 bases and 4 bases, in that order; junction bases with no gene match: 7. The CDR3 region has the DNA TGTGCCATCAGTGCACCAACTAGCGGGGGTTCAGATACGCAGTATTTT. This gives the protein CAISAPTSGGSDTQYF.

This clonotype was found a few times. This chain joins TRBV30 and TRBJ2-2, with D uncertain. Per the germline V gene, CDR1 is GTSNPN and CDR2 is SVGIG (reference sequence). The CDR3 spans 13 residues. Trimming took off 0 bases at V and 6 bases at J, with 8 bases between the two ends. The CDR3 protein is CAWSVPLSGELFF. DNA for the CDR3: TGTGCCTGGAGTGTACCTCTCTCCGGGGAGCTGTTTTTT.

This clonotype was seen a few times. The chain uses TRBV4-1 and TRBJ1-6, with D unresolved. Germline CDR1 reads MGHRA; CDR2 reads YSYEKL. The CDR3 has 15 amino acids. Trimming pared 1 base from V and 6 bases from J, leaving 10 bases between. The CDR3 sequence: CASSQGGSGNSPLHF. The CDR3 DNA follows: TGCGCCAGCAGCCAAGGGGGTTCGGGTAATTCACCCCTCCACTTT.

The chain joins TRBV20-1 to TRBJ2-6; D is ambiguous. CDR1 and CDR2 (germline): DFQATT, SNEGSKA (reference sequence). The CDR3 has 15 residues. Deletions cut 0 bases from V and 6 bases from J, with 12 bases between. As DNA, the CDR3 is TGCAGTGCTAGAGAGGGCAGTAGAGAGGCCAACGTCCTGACTTTC. Encoded protein: CSAREGSREANVLTF.

This clonotype was found once. The J gene is TRBJ1-2, the V gene TRBV20-1, with TRBD1 identical over 9 bases. Germline V CDR1 and CDR2: DFQATT, SNEGSKA (reference sequence). The ends lost 2 bases at V and 13 bases at J; junction bases unmatched: 11. This CDR3 spans 13 amino acids. In nucleotides, the CDR3 is TGCAGTGCTAGAACAGGGGGCCAGGGAAAAGTCACCTTC. Protein product: CSARTGGQGKVTF.

This clonotype was seen repeatedly, ten times or more. The chain recombines TRBV5-1 with TRBJ2-1, with 9 nucleotides matching TRBD2. The V and J ends lost 7 bases and 8 bases, in that order; junction bases with no gene match: 19. The CDR3 is 17 amino acids. Germline CDR1 and CDR2: SGHRS and YFSETQ. The CDR3 nucleotides are TGCGCCAGCTCGGGGAGAGGGAGTAGCGGGAGAGTGTATGAGCAGTTCTTC. Protein: CASSGRGSSGRVYEQFF. Complete variable domain (other parts from reference TRBV5-1 and TRBJ2-1): KAGVTQTPRYLIKTRGQQVTLSCSPISGHRSVSWYQQTPGQGLQFLFEYFSETQRNKGNFPGRFSGRQFSNSRSEMNVSTLELGDSALYLCASSGRGSSGRVYEQFFGPGTRLTVL.

This clonotype came up a few times. This sequence joins TRBV3-1 and TRBJ2-1; possible D gene TRBD1, 5 bases. CDR3 length: 16 amino acids. V lost 1 base to trimming and J lost 6 bases, with 16 bases between them. Germline assignment: CDR1 LGHDT and CDR2 YNNKEL (reference sequence). The CDR3 sequence is CASSQGGQGPLNEQFF. The CDR3 region has the DNA TGTGCCAGCAGCCAAGGGGGCCAGGGCCCCCTCAATGAGCAGTTCTTC.

This clonotype occurred a few times. The J gene is TRBJ1-2, the V gene TRBV5-1; D possibly corresponds to TRBD1 (5 bases). Germline V gene data show CDR1 as SGHRS and CDR2 as YFSETQ. The V end lost 4 bases, the J end lost 8 bases, and 24 bases lay between the germline ends. The CDR3 length is 16 residues. DNA of the CDR3: TGCGCCAGCAGCCCCTCCGGGACGCGGTTACGGGAAGGCTACACCTTC. Protein: CASSPSGTRLREGYTF.

The V call is TRBV6-4, the J call TRBJ2-3; D uncertain. Trimming pared 2 bases from V and 2 bases from J, leaving 5 bases between. This CDR3 has 13 residues. In germline, CDR1 is MRHNA, CDR2 SNTAGT. The CDR3 DNA sequence: TGTGCCAGCAGTGACACCCCCACAGATACGCAGTATTTT. Translating gives CASSDTPTDTQYF.

V gene TRBV2 combines with J gene TRBJ2-1; D is unresolved. The CDR3 loop spans 11 amino acids. CDR1 is SNHLY, CDR2 FYNNEI, per germline. V gave up 7 bases and J gave up 8 bases, with 9 bases separating them. Written as DNA, the CDR3 is TGTGCCAGCAACCTTTACTATGAGCAGTTCTTC. It encodes CASNLYYEQFF.

This clonotype was picked up a small number of times. The V call is TRBV6-1, the J call TRBJ1-6; 9 bases are shared with TRBD1. The germline V gene has CDR1 MNHNS and CDR2 SASEGT. V lost 5 bases to trimming and J lost 7 bases; unmatched junction nucleotides: 9. CDR3 length: 16 amino acids. CDR3 sequence: CASSQRWGQGNSPLHF. The DNA for the CDR3 is TGTGCCAGCAGTCAACGCTGGGGACAGGGAAATTCACCCCTCCACTTT.

The rearrangement links TRBV3-1 to TRBJ2-7; TRBD2 matches 11 bases. This CDR3 contains 16 residues. Germline values: CDR1 LGHDT, CDR2 YNNKEL (reference sequence). V shed 0 bases and J 2 bases; nucleotides not matched to a gene: 3. CDR3 amino acids: CASSQDSGGGTYEQYF. CDR3 in DNA: TGTGCCAGCAGCCAAGATAGCGGGGGGGGCACCTACGAGCAGTACTTC.

The rearrangement links TRBV19 to TRBJ1-5, with D uncertain. The ends were cut back, 9 bases at V and 2 bases at J, with 14 bases in the middle. Germline V gene sequence: CDR1 LNHDA, CDR2 SQIVND (reference sequence). The CDR3 extends over 14 amino acids. Here the CDR3 DNA reads TGTGCCAGCCGGCTTCAGGTGGGCAATCAGCCCCAGCATTTT. As protein: CASRLQVGNQPQHF.

V usage is TRBV9 and J usage is TRBJ1-2; perhaps TRBD1 as D (6 bases). CDR3 length equals 12 residues. The V gene lost 5 bases and the J gene lost 6 bases, with 11 bases spanning the gap. Germline V gene lookup returns CDR1 SGDLS and CDR2 YYNGEE. CDR3 coding DNA: TGTGCCAGCAGGGGGCCAGGGGATGGCTACACCTTC. It is translated as CASRGPGDGYTF.

This clonotype was recorded many times. The chain employs TRBV10-3 and TRBJ2-2; 11 bases agree with TRBD1. V gave up 6 bases and J gave up 3 bases; unmatched junction bases: 3. Germline-derived CDR1 and CDR2 are ENHRY and SYGVKD. The CDR3 loop spans 15 amino acids. As DNA, the CDR3 is TGTGCCATCAGCGGGACAGGGGGGTACACCGGGGAGCTGTTTTTT. Its protein product is CAISGTGGYTGELFF.

This clonotype was counted between two and nine times. The chain combines TRBV5-1 with TRBJ1-1; no clear D gene. With 0 bases removed from V and 8 bases from J, the gap between germline ends came to 11 bases. CDR3 length: 13 amino acids. The V gene's germline CDR1 is SGHRS and CDR2 YFSETQ. DNA for the CDR3: TGCGCCAGCAGCTTGGCTCCTAGAGAGGAAGCTTTCTTT. Amino acids: CASSLAPREEAFF. The entire variable domain, with the rest obtained from reference TRBV5-1 and TRBJ1-1, is as follows: KAGVTQTPRYLIKTRGQQVTLSCSPISGHRSVSWYQQTPGQGLQFLFEYFSETQRNKGNFPGRFSGRQFSNSRSEMNVSTLELGDSALYLCASSLAPREEAFFGQGTRLTVV.